These T cell receptor beta chains were read from a single sample in a study of T-cell reconstitution after alpha-beta-depleted transplantation in children. TCRdb processed the PCR reads anew with MiXCR; each CDR3 protein has one entry. The sample holds approximately 1,000,000 distinct CDR3 sequences, roughly 29% seen once. This material consisted of PBMCs, mostly from graft donor cells, taken 360 days after TCRalphabeta/CD19-depleted stem cell transplant. The receptor set was obtained from a boy under three years old who had a stem cell transplant for SCID, so the T cells may come from the graft donor. CDR3s include the opening cysteine and the closing phenylalanine or tryptophan.

j_call: TRBJ2-2
v_call: TRBV4-1
cdr3_aa: CASSQDSWDQRTGELFF

j_call: TRBJ2-5
v_call: TRBV9
cdr3_aa: CASSVAPQVTQETQYF

j_call: TRBJ2-5
v_call: TRBV5-1
cdr3_aa: CASSRWGARETQYF

j_call: TRBJ1-1
v_call: TRBV19
cdr3_aa: CASSMGGTAVLNTEAFF

j_call: TRBJ2-4
v_call: TRBV20-1
cdr3_aa: CSAREGQAFTNIQYF

j_call: TRBJ2-5
v_call: TRBV20-1
cdr3_aa: CSARDLASGGWETQYF

j_call: TRBJ2-3
v_call: TRBV7-8
cdr3_aa: CASSPQRPGLAGGTDTQYF

j_call: TRBJ2-3
v_call: TRBV20-1
cdr3_aa: CSAVTSGGEDTQYF

j_call: TRBJ2-3
v_call: TRBV3-1
cdr3_aa: CASSQASGGPVDTQYF

j_call: TRBJ1-5
v_call: TRBV7-2
cdr3_aa: CASSKAGHTDQPQHF

j_call: TRBJ1-1
v_call: TRBV5-6
cdr3_aa: CASSLAGGTANTEAFF

j_call: TRBJ2-7
v_call: TRBV5-5
cdr3_aa: CASSDRRVRYEQYF